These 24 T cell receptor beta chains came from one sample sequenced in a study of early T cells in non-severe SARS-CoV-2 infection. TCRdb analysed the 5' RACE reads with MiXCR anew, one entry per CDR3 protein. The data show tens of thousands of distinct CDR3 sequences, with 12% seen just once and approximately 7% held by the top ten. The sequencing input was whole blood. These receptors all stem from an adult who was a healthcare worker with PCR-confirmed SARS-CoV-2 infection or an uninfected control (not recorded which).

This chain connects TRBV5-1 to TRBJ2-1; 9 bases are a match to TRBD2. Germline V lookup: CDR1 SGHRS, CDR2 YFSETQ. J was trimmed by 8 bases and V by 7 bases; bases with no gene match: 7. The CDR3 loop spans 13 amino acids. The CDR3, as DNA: TGCGCCAGCCTGTCGACTAGCGGTTATGAGCAGTTCTTC. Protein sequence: CASLSTSGYEQFF.

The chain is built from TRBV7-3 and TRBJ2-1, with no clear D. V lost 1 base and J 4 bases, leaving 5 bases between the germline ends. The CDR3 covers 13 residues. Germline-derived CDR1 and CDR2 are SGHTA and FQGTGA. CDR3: CASSLNEYNEQFF. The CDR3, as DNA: TGTGCCAGCAGCTTAAATGAGTACAATGAGCAGTTCTTC. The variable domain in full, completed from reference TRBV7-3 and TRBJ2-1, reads GAGVSQTPSNKVTEKGKYVELRCDPISGHTALYWYRQSLGQGPEFLIYFQGTGAADDSGLPNDRFFAVRPEGSVSTLKIQRTERGDSAVYLCASSLNEYNEQFFGPGTRLTVL.

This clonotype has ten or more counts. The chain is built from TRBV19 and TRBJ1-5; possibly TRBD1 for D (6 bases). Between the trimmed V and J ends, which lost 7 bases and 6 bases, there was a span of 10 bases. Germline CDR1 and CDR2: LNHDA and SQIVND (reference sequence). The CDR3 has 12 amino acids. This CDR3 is CASMTGSQPQHF. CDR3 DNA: TGTGCCAGTATGACAGGCTCTCAGCCCCAGCATTTT. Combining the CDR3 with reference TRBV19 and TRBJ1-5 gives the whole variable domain DGGITQSPKYLFRKEGQNVTLSCEQNLNHDAMYWYRQDPGQGLRLIYYSQIVNDFQKGDIAEGYSVSREKKESFPLTVTSAQKNPTAFYLCASMTGSQPQHFGDGTRLSIL.

The CDR3 nucleotides read TGCAGTGCTAGCCGCCTAGCAAGTTACACAGATACGCAGTATTTT. It specifies CSASRLASYTDTQYF. V usage is TRBV20-1 and J usage is TRBJ2-3; possible D gene TRBD2, 5 bases. Germline CDR1 and CDR2: DFQATT and SNEGSKA (reference sequence). This CDR3 has 15 amino acids. The V and J ends lost 3 bases and 2 bases respectively, with 15 bases between them.

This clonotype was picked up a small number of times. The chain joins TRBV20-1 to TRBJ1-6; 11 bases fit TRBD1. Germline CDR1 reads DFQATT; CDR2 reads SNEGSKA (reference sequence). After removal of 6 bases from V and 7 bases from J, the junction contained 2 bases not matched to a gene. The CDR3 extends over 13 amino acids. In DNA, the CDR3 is TGCAGTGCGCGGGACAGGGGGAATTCACCCCTCCACTTT. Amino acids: CSARDRGNSPLHF.

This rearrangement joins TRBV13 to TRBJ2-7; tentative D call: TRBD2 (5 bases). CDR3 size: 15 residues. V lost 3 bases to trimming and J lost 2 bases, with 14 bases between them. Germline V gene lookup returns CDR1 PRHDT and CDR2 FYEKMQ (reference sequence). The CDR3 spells CASSFNRGGAYEQYF. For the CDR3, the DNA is TGTGCCAGCAGCTTTAATAGAGGAGGCGCCTACGAGCAGTACTTC.

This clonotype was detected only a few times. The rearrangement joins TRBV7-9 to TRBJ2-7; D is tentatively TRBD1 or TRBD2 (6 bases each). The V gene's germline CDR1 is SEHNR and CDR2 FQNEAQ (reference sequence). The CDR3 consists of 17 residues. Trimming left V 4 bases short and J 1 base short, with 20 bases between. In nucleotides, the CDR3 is TGTGCCAGCAGCTCCCCGGCAGGGGAGGCTTATTCCTACGAGCAGTACTTC. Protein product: CASSSPAGEAYSYEQYF.

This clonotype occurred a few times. The CDR3 reads CASSVSSYNSPLHF. CDR3 nucleotides: TGTGCCAGCAGCGTAAGCTCCTATAATTCACCCCTCCACTTT. The gene calls are TRBV9 and TRBJ1-6; no definite D call. The CDR3 is 14 residues long. Trimming left V 1 base short and J 0 bases short, with 2 bases between. Germline V lookup: CDR1 SGDLS, CDR2 YYNGEE.

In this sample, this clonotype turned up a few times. The CDR3 protein is CASRTERRSPLHF. The CDR3, as DNA: TGTGCCAGCAGAACTGAGAGGCGGTCACCCCTCCACTTT. V and J are TRBV2 and TRBJ1-6; D unclear. CDR1 and CDR2 from the germline V gene are SNHLY and FYNNEI. Trimming pared 6 bases from V and 10 bases from J, leaving 13 bases between. This CDR3 spans 13 amino acids.

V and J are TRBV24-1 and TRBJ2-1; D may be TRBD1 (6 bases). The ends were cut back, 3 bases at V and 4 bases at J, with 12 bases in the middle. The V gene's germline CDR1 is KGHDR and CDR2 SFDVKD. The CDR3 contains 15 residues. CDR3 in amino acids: CATSDPRQAYNEQFF. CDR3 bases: TGTGCCACCAGTGATCCCCGACAGGCATACAATGAGCAGTTCTTC.

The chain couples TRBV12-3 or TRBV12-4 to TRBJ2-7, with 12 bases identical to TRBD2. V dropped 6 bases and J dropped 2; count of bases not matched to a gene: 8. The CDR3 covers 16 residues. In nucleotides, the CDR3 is TGTGCCAGCAGGAAACTAGCGGGAGGAGGAACCTACGAGCAGTACTTC. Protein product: CASRKLAGGGTYEQYF.

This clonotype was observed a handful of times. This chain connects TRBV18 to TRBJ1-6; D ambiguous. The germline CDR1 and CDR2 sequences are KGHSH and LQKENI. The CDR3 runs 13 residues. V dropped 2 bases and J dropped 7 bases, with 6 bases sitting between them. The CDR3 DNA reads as TGTGCCAGCTCACCAACAGTGAATTCACCCCTCCACTTT. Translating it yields CASSPTVNSPLHF.

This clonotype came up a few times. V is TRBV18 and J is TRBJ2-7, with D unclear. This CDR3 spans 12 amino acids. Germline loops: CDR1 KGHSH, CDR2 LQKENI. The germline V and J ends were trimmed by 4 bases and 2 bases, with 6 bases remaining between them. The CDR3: CASSLRAYEQYF. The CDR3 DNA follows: TGTGCCAGCTCACTCCGAGCCTACGAGCAGTACTTC.

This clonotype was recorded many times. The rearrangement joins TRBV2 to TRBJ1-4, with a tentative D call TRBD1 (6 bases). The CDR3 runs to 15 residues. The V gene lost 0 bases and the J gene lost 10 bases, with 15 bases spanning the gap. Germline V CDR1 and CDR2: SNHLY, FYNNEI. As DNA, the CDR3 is TGTGCCAGCAGTGAAGCGTCCGGGGGCCGGGGAAAACTGTTTTTT. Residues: CASSEASGGRGKLFF.

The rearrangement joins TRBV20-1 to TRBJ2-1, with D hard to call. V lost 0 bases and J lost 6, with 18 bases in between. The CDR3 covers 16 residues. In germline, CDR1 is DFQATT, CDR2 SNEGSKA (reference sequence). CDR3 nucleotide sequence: TGCAGTGCTAGAGATAGGAGCTCGCTCTTAGTCAATGAGCAGTTCTTC. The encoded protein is CSARDRSSLLVNEQFF.

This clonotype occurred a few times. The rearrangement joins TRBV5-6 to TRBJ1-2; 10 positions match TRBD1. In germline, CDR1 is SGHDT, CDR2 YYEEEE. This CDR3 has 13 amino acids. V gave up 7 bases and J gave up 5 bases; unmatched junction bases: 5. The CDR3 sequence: CASARDRGYGYTF. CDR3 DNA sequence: TGTGCCAGCGCACGGGACAGGGGTTATGGCTACACCTTC.

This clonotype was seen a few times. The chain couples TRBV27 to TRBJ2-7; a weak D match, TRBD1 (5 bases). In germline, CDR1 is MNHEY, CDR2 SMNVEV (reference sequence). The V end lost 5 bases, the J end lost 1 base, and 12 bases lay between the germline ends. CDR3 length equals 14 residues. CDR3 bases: TGTGCCAGCAGTCTAAACAGGAGATCCTACGAGCAGTACTTC. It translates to CASSLNRRSYEQYF.

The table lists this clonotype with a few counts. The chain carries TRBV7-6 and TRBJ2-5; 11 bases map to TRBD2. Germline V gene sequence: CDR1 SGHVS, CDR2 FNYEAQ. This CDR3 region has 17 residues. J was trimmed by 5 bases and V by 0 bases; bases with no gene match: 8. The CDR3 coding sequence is TGTGCCAGCAGCTTAGCCGGTAAACTAGCGGGAGCGGAGACCCAGTACTTC. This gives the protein CASSLAGKLAGAETQYF.

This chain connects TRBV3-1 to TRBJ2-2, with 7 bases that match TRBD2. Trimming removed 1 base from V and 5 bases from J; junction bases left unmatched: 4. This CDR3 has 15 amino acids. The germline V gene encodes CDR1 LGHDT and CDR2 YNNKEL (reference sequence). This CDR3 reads CASSQGRLATGELFF. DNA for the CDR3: TGTGCCAGCAGCCAAGGTAGACTAGCAACCGGGGAGCTGTTTTTT. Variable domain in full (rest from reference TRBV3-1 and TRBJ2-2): DTAVSQTPKYLVTQMGNDKSIKCEQNLGHDTMYWYKQDSKKFLKIMFSYNNKELIINETVPNRFSPKSPDKAHLNLHINSLELGDSAVYFCASSQGRLATGELFFGEGSRLTVL.

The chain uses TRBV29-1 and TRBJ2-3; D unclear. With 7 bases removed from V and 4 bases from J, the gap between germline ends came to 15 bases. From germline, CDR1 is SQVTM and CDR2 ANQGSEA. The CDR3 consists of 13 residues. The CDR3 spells CSGFRANSDTQYF. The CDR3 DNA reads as TGCAGCGGCTTCCGGGCGAATTCAGATACGCAGTATTTT.

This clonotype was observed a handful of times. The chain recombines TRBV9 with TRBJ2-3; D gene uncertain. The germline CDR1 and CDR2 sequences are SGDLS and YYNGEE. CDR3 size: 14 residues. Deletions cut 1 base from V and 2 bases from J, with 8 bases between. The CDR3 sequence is CASSVFSTTDTQYF. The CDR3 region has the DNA TGTGCCAGCAGCGTATTTTCAACCACAGATACGCAGTATTTT.

The CDR3 is CASSVEGRGEGAFF. The CDR3 coding sequence is TGTGCCAGCAGCGTAGAGGGTCGGGGAGAAGGAGCTTTCTTT. The rearrangement links TRBV9 to TRBJ1-1; D unclear. V was clipped by 0 bases and J by 10 bases, with 16 bases between them. CDR1 SGDLS and CDR2 YYNGEE come from the germline V gene. The CDR3 has 14 amino acids. Based on the CDR3 plus reference TRBV9 and TRBJ1-1, the full variable domain is DSGVTQTPKHLITATGQRVTLRCSPRSGDLSVYWYQQSLDQGLQFLIQYYNGEERAKGNILERFSAQQFPDLHSELNLSSLELGDSALYFCASSVEGRGEGAFFGQGTRLTVV.

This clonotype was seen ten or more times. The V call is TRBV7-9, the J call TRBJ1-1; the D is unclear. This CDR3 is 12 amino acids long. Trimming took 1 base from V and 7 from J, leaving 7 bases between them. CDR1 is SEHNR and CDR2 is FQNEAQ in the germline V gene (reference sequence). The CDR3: CASSLVIYEAFF. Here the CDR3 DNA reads TGTGCCAGCAGCTTAGTTATATATGAAGCTTTCTTT.

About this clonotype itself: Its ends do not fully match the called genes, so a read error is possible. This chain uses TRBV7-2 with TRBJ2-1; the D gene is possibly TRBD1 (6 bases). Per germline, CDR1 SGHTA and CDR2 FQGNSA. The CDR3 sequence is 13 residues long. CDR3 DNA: TGTGCCAGCAGCTTAATCGCCCTGGGGGCCCGGATCTTC. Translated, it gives CASSLIALGARIF.